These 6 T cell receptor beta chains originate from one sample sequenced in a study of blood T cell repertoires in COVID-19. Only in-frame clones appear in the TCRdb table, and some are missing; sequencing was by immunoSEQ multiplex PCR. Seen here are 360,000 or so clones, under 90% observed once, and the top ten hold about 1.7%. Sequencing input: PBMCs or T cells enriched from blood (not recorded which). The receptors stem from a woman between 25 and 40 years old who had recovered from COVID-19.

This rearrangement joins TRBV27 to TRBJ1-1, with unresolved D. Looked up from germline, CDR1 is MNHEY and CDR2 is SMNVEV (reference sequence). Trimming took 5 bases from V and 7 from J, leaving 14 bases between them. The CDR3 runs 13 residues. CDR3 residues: CASSPRPGIEAFF. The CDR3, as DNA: TGTGCCAGCAGTCCAAGACCGGGAATTGAAGCTTTCTTT.

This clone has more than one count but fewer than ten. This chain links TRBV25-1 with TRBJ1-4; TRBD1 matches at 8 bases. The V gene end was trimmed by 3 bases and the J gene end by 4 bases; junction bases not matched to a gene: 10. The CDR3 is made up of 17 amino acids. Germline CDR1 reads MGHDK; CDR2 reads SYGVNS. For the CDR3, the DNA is TGTGCCAGCAGTGACCACAAGGGGGACAGGTATAATGAAAAACTGTTTTTT. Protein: CASSDHKGDRYNEKLFF.

CDR3 coding DNA: TGCGCCAGCAGCTCGGGAGGGGGCCAACTGTTTTTT. It codes for CASSSGGGQLFF. The gene calls are TRBV5-1 and TRBJ1-4; 7 bases are a match to TRBD1. V gave up 3 bases and J gave up 12 bases; unmatched junction bases: 5. The germline V gene encodes CDR1 SGHRS and CDR2 YFSETQ. The CDR3 is 12 amino acids.

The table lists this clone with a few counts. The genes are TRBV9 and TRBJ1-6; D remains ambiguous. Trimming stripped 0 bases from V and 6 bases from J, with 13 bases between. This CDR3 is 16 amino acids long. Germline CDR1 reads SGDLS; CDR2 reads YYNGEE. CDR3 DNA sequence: TGTGCCAGCAGCGTAGAGGGCAGGAGGTTTAATTCACCCCTCCACTTT. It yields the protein CASSVEGRRFNSPLHF. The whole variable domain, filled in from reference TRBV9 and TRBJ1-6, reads DSGVTQTPKHLITATGQRVTLRCSPRSGDLSVYWYQQSLDQGLQFLIQYYNGEERAKGNILERFSAQQFPDLHSELNLSSLELGDSALYFCASSVEGRRFNSPLHFGNGTRLTVT.

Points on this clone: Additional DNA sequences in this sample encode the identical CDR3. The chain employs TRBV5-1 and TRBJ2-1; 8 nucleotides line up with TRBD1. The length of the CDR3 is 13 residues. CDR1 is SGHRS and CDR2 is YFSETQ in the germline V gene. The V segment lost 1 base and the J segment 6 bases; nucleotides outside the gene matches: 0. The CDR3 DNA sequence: TGCGCCAGCAGCTTGACAGGGGGCAATGAGCAGTTCTTC. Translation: CASSLTGGNEQFF.

CDR3 sequence: CASSQTGTGTTEAFF. The CDR3, as DNA: TGCGCCAGCAGCCAAACCGGGACAGGGACCACTGAAGCTTTCTTT. The chain links TRBV4-1 to TRBJ1-1, with 9 bases that match TRBD1. Unmatched junction bases numbered 5, after V lost 2 bases and J lost 4 bases. The CDR3 runs to 15 residues. The germline CDR1 and CDR2 sequences are MGHRA and YSYEKL.